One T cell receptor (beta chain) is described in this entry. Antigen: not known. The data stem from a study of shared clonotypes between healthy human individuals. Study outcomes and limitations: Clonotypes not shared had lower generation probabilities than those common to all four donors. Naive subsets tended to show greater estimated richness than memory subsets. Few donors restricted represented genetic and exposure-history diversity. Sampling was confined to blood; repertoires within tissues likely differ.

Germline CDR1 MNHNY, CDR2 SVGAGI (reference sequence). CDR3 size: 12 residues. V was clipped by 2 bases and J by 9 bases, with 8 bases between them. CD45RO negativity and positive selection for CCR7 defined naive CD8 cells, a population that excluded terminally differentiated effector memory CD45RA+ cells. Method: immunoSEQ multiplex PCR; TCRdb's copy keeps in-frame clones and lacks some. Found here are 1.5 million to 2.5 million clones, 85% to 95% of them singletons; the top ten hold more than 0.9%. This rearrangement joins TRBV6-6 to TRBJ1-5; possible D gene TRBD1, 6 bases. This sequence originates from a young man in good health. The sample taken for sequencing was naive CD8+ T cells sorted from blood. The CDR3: CASSYEGGPQHF. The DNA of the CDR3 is TGTGCCAGCAGTTACGAGGGGGGGCCCCAGCATTTT.